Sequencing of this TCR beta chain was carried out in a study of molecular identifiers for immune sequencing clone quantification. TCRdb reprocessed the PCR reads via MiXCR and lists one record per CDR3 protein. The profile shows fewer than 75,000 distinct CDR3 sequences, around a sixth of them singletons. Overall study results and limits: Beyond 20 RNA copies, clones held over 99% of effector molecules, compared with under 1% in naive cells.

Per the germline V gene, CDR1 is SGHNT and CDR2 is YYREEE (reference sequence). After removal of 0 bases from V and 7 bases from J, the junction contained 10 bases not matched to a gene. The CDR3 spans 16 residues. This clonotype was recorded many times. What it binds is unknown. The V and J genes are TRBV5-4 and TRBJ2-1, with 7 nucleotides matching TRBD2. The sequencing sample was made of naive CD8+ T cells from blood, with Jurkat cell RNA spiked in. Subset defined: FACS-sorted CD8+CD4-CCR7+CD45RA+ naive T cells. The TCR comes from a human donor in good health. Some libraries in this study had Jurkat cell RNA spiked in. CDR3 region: CASSLDSREEGNEQFF. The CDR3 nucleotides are TGTGCCAGCAGCTTGGATTCACGGGAGGAGGGGAATGAGCAGTTCTTC.